A selection of T cell receptor beta chains follows, all from one sample in a study of blood T cell repertoires in COVID-19. The data were produced by immunoSEQ multiplex PCR, yet TCRdb's version contains in-frame clones alone and is incomplete. The data hold roughly 400,000 clones, with more than 80% observed a single time. The sample was PBMCs or T cells enriched from blood (not recorded which). These receptors originate from a man between 25 and 39 years old who had recovered from COVID-19. CDR3s include the opening cysteine and the closing phenylalanine or tryptophan. The D gene is left open where the match is weak. A clone size is listed for some rows: how often the clone was seen (once, few, many), or a class if it is expanded.

j_call: TRBJ1-2
clone_size: NA
v_call: TRBV27
d_call: NA
cdr3_nt: TGTGCCAGCCCCCCAGGGGACGGAAGCTATGGCTACACCTTC
cdr3_aa: CASPPGDGSYGYTF

j_call: TRBJ2-3
clone_size: NA
v_call: TRBV4-1
d_call: TRBD2
cdr3_nt: TGCGCCAGCAGCCTCCGAGCGGGAGGAATAATTGGGACAGATACGCAGTATTTT
cdr3_aa: CASSLRAGGIIGTDTQYF

j_call: TRBJ2-1
clone_size: NA
v_call: TRBV5-4
d_call: NA
cdr3_nt: TGTGCCAGCAGCTTGGAAGGGGTTAACAATGAGCAGTTCTTC
cdr3_aa: CASSLEGVNNEQFF

j_call: TRBJ1-6
clone_size: NA
v_call: TRBV9
d_call: TRBD1
cdr3_nt: TGTGCCAGCAGCACCGGACAGGCTTCACCCCTCCACTTT
cdr3_aa: CASSTGQASPLHF

j_call: TRBJ2-6
clone_size: once
v_call: TRBV7-2
d_call: NA
cdr3_nt: TGTGCCAGCAGCCAATCTGGGGCCAACGTCCTGACTTTC
cdr3_aa: CASSQSGANVLTF

j_call: TRBJ1-2
clone_size: NA
v_call: TRBV2
d_call: TRBD1
cdr3_nt: TGTGCCAGCAGTGTTCTGACAGGGGACTATGGCTACACCTTC
cdr3_aa: CASSVLTGDYGYTF

j_call: TRBJ2-7
clone_size: NA
v_call: TRBV11-2
d_call: TRBD2
cdr3_nt: TGTGCCAGCAGCTGGCTCGGGACTAGCGGCGGTACCTACGAGCAGTACTTC
cdr3_aa: CASSWLGTSGGTYEQYF

j_call: TRBJ1-4
clone_size: NA
v_call: TRBV30
d_call: NA
cdr3_nt: TGTGCCTGCCCCTGGAGGGGAGAGGAAAAACTGTTTTTT
cdr3_aa: CACPWRGEEKLFF

j_call: TRBJ2-6
clone_size: NA
v_call: TRBV28
d_call: NA
cdr3_nt: TGTGCCAGCAGTTTAGCAGGGCCTGGGGCCAACGTCCTGACTTTC
cdr3_aa: CASSLAGPGANVLTF

j_call: TRBJ2-7
clone_size: NA
v_call: TRBV29-1
d_call: TRBD2
cdr3_nt: TGCAGCGTTGAAGGTCCTAGCGGGAGTGGCGAGCAGTACTTC
cdr3_aa: CSVEGPSGSGEQYF

j_call: TRBJ2-5
clone_size: NA
v_call: TRBV7-9
d_call: NA
cdr3_nt: TGTGCCAGCAGCTTACAGGGGAGCTCGCTACAAGAGACCCAGTACTTC
cdr3_aa: CASSLQGSSLQETQYF

j_call: TRBJ1-1
clone_size: NA
v_call: TRBV6-5
d_call: NA
cdr3_nt: TGTGCCAGCAGTTACTCTATCGGGATCGGCACTGAAGCTTTCTTT
cdr3_aa: CASSYSIGIGTEAFF

j_call: TRBJ1-3
clone_size: NA
v_call: TRBV10-3
d_call: TRBD1
cdr3_nt: TGTGCCATCAGCGGGACAGGCGGAAACACCATATATTTT
cdr3_aa: CAISGTGGNTIYF

j_call: TRBJ2-7
clone_size: NA
v_call: TRBV10-2
d_call: TRBD2
cdr3_nt: TGCGCCAGCAGTACTAGCGGGAGAACGCCCTACGAGCAGTACTTC
cdr3_aa: CASSTSGRTPYEQYF

j_call: TRBJ2-7
clone_size: NA
v_call: TRBV7-9
d_call: NA
cdr3_nt: TGTGCCAGCAGCACAGGGTTCCCCTCCGAGCAGTACTTC
cdr3_aa: CASSTGFPSEQYF

j_call: TRBJ1-1
clone_size: NA
v_call: TRBV6-5
d_call: NA
cdr3_nt: TGTGCCAGCAGTTACACCGACATGAACACTGAAGCTTTCTTT
cdr3_aa: CASSYTDMNTEAFF

j_call: TRBJ1-2
clone_size: NA
v_call: TRBV4-2
d_call: NA
cdr3_nt: TGTGCCAGCAGCCCCCCCGGGGAACCCTATGGCTACACCTTC
cdr3_aa: CASSPPGEPYGYTF

j_call: TRBJ1-5
clone_size: NA
v_call: TRBV6-5
d_call: NA
cdr3_nt: TGTGCCAGCAGTATGGACAGAACAGAGCCCCAGCATTTT
cdr3_aa: CASSMDRTEPQHF

j_call: TRBJ2-5
clone_size: once
v_call: TRBV5-1
d_call: TRBD2
cdr3_nt: TGCGCCAGCAGCTTGCGGGAGCGGGAGGCCGGAGAGACCCAGTACTTC
cdr3_aa: CASSLREREAGETQYF

j_call: TRBJ1-3
clone_size: NA
v_call: TRBV25-1
d_call: NA
cdr3_nt: TGTGCCAGCAGTGAATCCATATACAGCTCTGGAAACACCATATATTTT
cdr3_aa: CASSESIYSSGNTIYF

j_call: TRBJ1-2
clone_size: NA
v_call: TRBV5-8
d_call: NA
cdr3_nt: TGTGCCAGCAGCTTGGCACAGCGGGGCTACACCTTC
cdr3_aa: CASSLAQRGYTF

j_call: TRBJ1-5
clone_size: once
v_call: TRBV19
d_call: TRBD1
cdr3_nt: TGTGCCAGTAGTCAAGACAGGGTAGGACCCCAGCATTTT
cdr3_aa: CASSQDRVGPQHF

j_call: TRBJ2-5
clone_size: NA
v_call: TRBV3-1/TRBV3-2
d_call: NA
cdr3_nt: TGTGCCAGCAGCCCAAATTACGTTTTCGGCGGGACCCAGTACTTC
cdr3_aa: CASSPNYVFGGTQYF

j_call: TRBJ1-5
clone_size: once
v_call: TRBV19
d_call: NA
cdr3_nt: TGTGCCAGTAGTCCCAGATTGAAAGGGAGGTTGGATCAGCCCCAGCATTTT
cdr3_aa: CASSPRLKGRLDQPQHF

j_call: TRBJ1-6
clone_size: NA
v_call: TRBV6-6
d_call: NA
cdr3_nt: TGTGCCAGCAGTCAAATAAACGGGCCAGGGAAGGACTCACCCCTCCACTTT
cdr3_aa: CASSQINGPGKDSPLHF

j_call: TRBJ1-1
clone_size: NA
v_call: TRBV14
d_call: NA
cdr3_nt: TGTGCCAGCAGCCGAAGACAGATTAGCACTGAAGCTTTCTTT
cdr3_aa: CASSRRQISTEAFF